The 3 T cell receptor beta chains below come from one sample, sequenced in a study of blood T cell repertoires in COVID-19. Sequencing used immunoSEQ multiplex PCR; TCRdb keeps in-frame clones, though not all of them. This table holds about 70,000 clones, approximately 85% found once. Sample: peripheral blood. Source of these receptors: a woman of 80 years or more with active or convalescent COVID-19.

This clone has only one observation. The V and J genes are TRBV7-3 and TRBJ1-2, with TRBD1 matching over 7 bases. With V trimmed by 6 bases and J by 6 bases, 7 bases remained unmatched. The CDR3 is 13 amino acids. CDR1 and CDR2 (germline): SGHTA, FQGTGA. Here the CDR3 DNA reads TGTGCCAGCAGAGCCACAGGGGCAGATGGCTACACCTTC. This encodes CASRATGADGYTF.

The V gene is TRBV2, the J gene TRBJ2-5; 8 bases line up with TRBD1. The CDR3 covers 14 residues. In germline, CDR1 is SNHLY, CDR2 FYNNEI. With 9 bases clipped from V and 4 bases from J, the junction kept 10 bases outside the gene matches. The CDR3 protein is CASGTDRGRETQYF. In DNA form, the CDR3 reads TGTGCCAGTGGGACCGACAGGGGACGAGAGACCCAGTACTTC.

The chain joins TRBV18 to TRBJ2-3, with D unclear. CDR3 length: 12 residues. Germline values: CDR1 KGHSH, CDR2 LQKENI. V dropped 6 bases and J dropped 2 bases, with 6 bases sitting between them. The chain's CDR3 is CASSHSTDTQYF. Here the CDR3 DNA reads TGTGCCAGCTCCCACTCCACAGATACGCAGTATTTT. The whole variable domain, filled in from reference TRBV18 and TRBJ2-3, reads NAGVMQNPRHLVRRRGQEARLRCSPMKGHSHVYWYRQLPEEGLKFMVYLQKENIIDESGMPKERFSAEFPKEGPSILRIQQVVRGDSAAYFCASSHSTDTQYFGPGTRLTVL.